This is a list of T cell receptor beta chains from one sample in a study of cytomegalovirus exposure and HLA in healthy donors. Clones were read by immunoSEQ multiplex PCR, and TCRdb kept only the in-frame ones, dropping some. This table holds about 100,000 clones, about 70% found once. Input material: PBMCs. These TCRs come from a woman aged 18 to 35 in good health and CMV-seropositive. Each CDR3 is given with its conserved first and last residue. The D gene is left open where the match is weak. Size is stated for part of the rows, as once, few or many counts, or as a class when the clone is expanded.

d_call clone_size j_call v_call cdr3_aa cdr3_nt
TRBD1 few TRBJ2-7 TRBV9 CASSVDRGYEQYF TGTGCCAGCAGCGTCGACAGGGGCTACGAGCAGTACTTC
TRBD2 NA TRBJ2-7 TRBV29-1 CSVYGTSGPYEQYF TGCAGCGTTTACGGGACTAGCGGCCCCTACGAGCAGTACTTC
TRBD2 NA TRBJ2-1 TRBV13 CASSQNYLGLAGGFQQFF TGTGCCAGCAGCCAAAATTATCTTGGACTAGCGGGAGGGTTCCAGCAGTTCTTC
NA NA TRBJ1-4 TRBV11-2 CASSLDFTENEKLFF TGTGCCAGCAGCTTAGATTTCACTGAGAATGAAAAACTGTTTTTT
NA few TRBJ2-4 TRBV19 CASKDQGAKNIQYF TGTGCCAGTAAAGACCAGGGAGCCAAAAACATTCAGTACTTC
TRBD2 NA TRBJ2-1 TRBV7-9 CASSLVRREEQFF TGTGCCAGCAGCTTAGTTAGGCGGGAGGAGCAGTTCTTC
TRBD2 NA TRBJ2-1 TRBV7-9 CASSFLAGGLNEQFF TGTGCCAGCAGCTTCCTAGCGGGAGGGCTCAATGAGCAGTTCTTC
TRBD1 NA TRBJ2-7 TRBV27 CASSTSGQTKEQYF TGTGCCAGCAGTACCTCGGGACAGACAAAAGAGCAGTACTTC
TRBD1 NA TRBJ1-5 TRBV18 CASSPETGGRQPQHF TGTGCCAGCTCACCAGAAACAGGGGGCAGGCAGCCCCAGCATTTT
NA few TRBJ2-1 TRBV4-3 CASSQDSSPYNEQFF TGCGCCAGCAGCCAAGACAGTTCCCCCTACAATGAGCAGTTCTTC
NA NA TRBJ2-7 TRBV5-6 CASSLGQRIYEQYF TGTGCCAGCAGCTTGGGACAGAGGATCTACGAGCAGTACTTC
TRBD1 NA TRBJ2-2 TRBV5-1 CASHRRDSFANTGELFF TGCGCCAGTCATCGCCGGGACAGTTTCGCGAACACCGGGGAGCTGTTTTTT
NA NA TRBJ1-1 TRBV4-1 CASSQKAGADTEAFF TGCGCCAGCAGCCAAAAAGCAGGGGCCGACACTGAAGCTTTCTTT
TRBD1 few TRBJ2-7 TRBV7-9 CASSSPGQVAYEQYF TGTGCCAGCAGCTCCCCGGGACAGGTGGCCTACGAGCAGTACTTC
TRBD1 NA TRBJ2-1 TRBV27 CASSLDRGPNEQFF TGTGCCAGCAGTTTGGACAGGGGACCCAATGAGCAGTTCTTC
NA NA TRBJ2-3 TRBV2 CASRAYQGRAQYF TGTGCCAGCAGAGCTTACCAGGGTCGGGCGCAGTATTTT
TRBD2 NA TRBJ2-1 TRBV19 CASSRPSGSINEQFF TGTGCCAGTAGTAGGCCTAGCGGGAGTATAAATGAGCAGTTCTTC
NA once TRBJ2-7 TRBV7-8 CASSFSGVQYEQYF TGTGCCAGCAGCTTCTCAGGGGTACAGTACGAGCAGTACTTC
NA NA TRBJ1-3 TRBV30 CACGGLSGNTIYF TGTGCCTGCGGGGGACTCTCTGGAAACACCATATATTTT
NA NA TRBJ2-7 TRBV7-8 CASSLELEQYF TGTGCCAGCAGCTTAGAGCTCGAGCAGTACTTC
NA NA TRBJ2-7 TRBV15 CATSRAGSYEQYF TGTGCCACCAGCAGAGCGGGGTCCTACGAGCAGTACTTC
NA NA TRBJ2-5 TRBV15 CATSRLRQDQETQYF TGTGCCACCAGCAGACTTAGACAGGACCAAGAGACCCAGTACTTC
TRBD1 NA TRBJ2-5 TRBV29-1 CSGTGGEETQYF TGCAGCGGGACAGGGGGGGAAGAGACCCAGTACTTC
TRBD1 NA TRBJ1-5 TRBV4-3 CASSPGQGGNQPQHF TGCGCCAGCTCCCCAGGACAGGGCGGCAATCAGCCCCAGCATTTT
TRBD1 NA TRBJ1-2 TRBV28 CASSSRPQGEVYGYTF TGTGCCAGCAGTTCCCGACCACAGGGGGAGGTCTATGGCTACACCTTC
TRBD2 few TRBJ2-3 TRBV7-9 CASSRLAGEADTQYF TGTGCCAGCAGCCGACTAGCGGGAGAGGCAGATACGCAGTATTTT
TRBD1 NA TRBJ2-6 TRBV4-3 CASSQESGTAYSGANVLTF TGCGCCAGCAGCCAAGAGTCCGGGACAGCTTACTCTGGGGCCAACGTCCTGACTTTC
TRBD1 NA TRBJ2-7 TRBV6-6 CASRSGTGTYEQYF TGTGCCAGCAGGTCCGGGACAGGGACGTACGAGCAGTACTTC
NA NA TRBJ1-1 TRBV7-2 CASQWTPNTEAFF TGTGCCAGCCAGTGGACACCGAACACTGAAGCTTTCTTT
NA NA TRBJ1-4 TRBV27 CASSLGHGQEKLFF TGTGCCAGCAGTTTAGGGCACGGCCAGGAAAAACTGTTTTTT
TRBD1 many TRBJ1-1 TRBV28 CASKPGGRTEAFF TGTGCCAGCAAACCAGGGGGGCGTACTGAAGCTTTCTTT
TRBD2 NA TRBJ2-7 TRBV4-1 CASSHGGRLAGIRHEQYF TGCGCCAGCAGCCACGGGGGGAGACTAGCGGGAATCCGCCACGAGCAGTACTTC
TRBD2 NA TRBJ2-1 TRBV2 CASRITSGGHNEQFF TGTGCCAGCAGAATCACTAGCGGGGGCCACAATGAGCAGTTCTTC
NA NA TRBJ2-1 TRBV11-2 CASDGSYYNEQFF TGTGCCAGCGACGGGAGCTACTACAATGAGCAGTTCTTC
TRBD2 once TRBJ2-3 TRBV5-1 CASSLDGLAGSTDTQYF TGCGCCAGCAGCCTAGACGGACTAGCGGGGAGCACAGATACGCAGTATTTT
TRBD1 few TRBJ2-6 TRBV4-1 CASSQEGQGYSGANVLTF TGCGCCAGCAGCCAAGAGGGACAGGGGTACTCTGGGGCCAACGTCCTGACTTTC
NA NA TRBJ2-1 TRBV9 CASSPADNEQFF TGTGCCAGCAGCCCTGCGGACAATGAGCAGTTCTTC
NA once TRBJ1-3 TRBV7-9 CASSLTGSGNTIYF TGTGCCAGCAGCTTAACTGGCTCTGGAAACACCATATATTTT
NA NA TRBJ2-1 TRBV12-5 CASGWSDSLRTLEQFF TGTGCTAGTGGTTGGTCGGACAGCCTCCGGACATTGGAGCAGTTCTTC
NA NA TRBJ2-7 TRBV15 CATSGVGEISYEQYF TGTGCCACCTCCGGGGTGGGCGAAATCTCCTACGAGCAGTACTTC
NA NA TRBJ2-3 TRBV30 CAWGEGTTDTQYF TGTGCCTGGGGAGAAGGTACCACAGATACGCAGTATTTT
NA NA TRBJ2-7 TRBV28 CASRITGLGSYEQYF TGTGCCAGCAGAATAACAGGGTTAGGGTCCTACGAGCAGTACTTC
NA NA TRBJ2-7 TRBV11-1 CASRRDLGDSGEQYF TGTGCCAGCAGGAGGGATCTCGGCGATTCGGGGGAGCAGTACTTC
TRBD1 few TRBJ2-7 TRBV5-1 CASSLVGTGNSGEQYF TGCGCCAGCAGCTTGGTCGGGACAGGGAATTCCGGCGAGCAGTACTTC